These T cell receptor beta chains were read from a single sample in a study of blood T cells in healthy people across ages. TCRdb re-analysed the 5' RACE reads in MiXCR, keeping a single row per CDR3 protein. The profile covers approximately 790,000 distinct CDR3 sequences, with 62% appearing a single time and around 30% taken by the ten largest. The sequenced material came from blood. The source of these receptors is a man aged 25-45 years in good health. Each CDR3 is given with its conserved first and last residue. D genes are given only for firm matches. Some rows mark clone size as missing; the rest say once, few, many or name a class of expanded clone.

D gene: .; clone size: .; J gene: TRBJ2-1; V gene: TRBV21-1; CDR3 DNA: TGTGCCAGCAGCAAAAAGGAACCCAGGATCCGGACGTTCTTC; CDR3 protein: CASSKKEPRIRTFF
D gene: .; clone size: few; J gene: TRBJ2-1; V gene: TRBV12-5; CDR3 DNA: TGTGCTAGTGGTCCGAGCGTTCGTAATGAGCAGTTCTTC; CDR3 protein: CASGPSVRNEQFF
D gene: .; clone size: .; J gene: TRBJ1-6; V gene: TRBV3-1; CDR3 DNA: TGTGCCAGCAGCCAAGACTACAGTCAAAATTCACCCCTCCACTTT; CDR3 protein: CASSQDYSQNSPLHF
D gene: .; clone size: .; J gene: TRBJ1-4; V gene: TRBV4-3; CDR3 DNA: TGCGCCAGCAGGCAATCACAGGGTCGTCCTGAAAAACTGTTTTTT; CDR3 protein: CASRQSQGRPEKLFF
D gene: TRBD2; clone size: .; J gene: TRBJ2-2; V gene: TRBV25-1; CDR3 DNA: TGTGCCAGCAGTGAATTGGGCCTAGCGGGGGGAAACACCGGGGAGCTGTTTTTT; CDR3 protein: CASSELGLAGGNTGELFF
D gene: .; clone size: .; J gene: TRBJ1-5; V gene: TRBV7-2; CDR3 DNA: TGTGCCAGCAGCTTCTCCAGTGGAGGCGATAGCAATCAGCCCCAGCATTTT; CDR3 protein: CASSFSSGGDSNQPQHF
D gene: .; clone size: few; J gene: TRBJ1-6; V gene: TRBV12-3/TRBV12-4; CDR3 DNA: TGTGCCAGCAGTTTACAAGAAACCCTCCACTTT; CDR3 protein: CASSLQETLHF
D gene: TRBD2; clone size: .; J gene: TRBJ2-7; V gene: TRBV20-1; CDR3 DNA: TGCAGTGCTCGACGGGGGGGTGCCTCCTACGAGCAGTACTTC; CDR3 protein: CSARRGGASYEQYF
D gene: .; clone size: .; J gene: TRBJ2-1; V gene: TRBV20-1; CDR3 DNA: TGCAGTGCTCCGCGGGTTACCTACAATGAGCAGTTCTTC; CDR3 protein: CSAPRVTYNEQFF
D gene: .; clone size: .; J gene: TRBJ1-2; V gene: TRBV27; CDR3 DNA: TGTGCCAGCAGTCCACGACCAACAGGTTATGGCTACACCTTC; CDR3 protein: CASSPRPTGYGYTF
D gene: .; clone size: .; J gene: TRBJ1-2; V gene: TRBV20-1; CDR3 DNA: TGCAGTGCTAGAGAGTCGGCCCCCCGGGGCTACACCTTC; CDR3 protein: CSARESAPRGYTF
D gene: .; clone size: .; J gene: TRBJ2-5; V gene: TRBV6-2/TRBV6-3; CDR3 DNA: TGTGCCAGCAGTCCCGACACTAAAGAGACCCAGTACTTC; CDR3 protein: CASSPDTKETQYF
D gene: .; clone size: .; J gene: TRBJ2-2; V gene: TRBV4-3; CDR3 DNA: TGCGCCAGCAGCCAAGAAGGAGGGAGCACCGGGGAGCTGTTTTTT; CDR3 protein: CASSQEGGSTGELFF
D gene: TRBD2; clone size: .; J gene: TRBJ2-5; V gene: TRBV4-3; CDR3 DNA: TGCGCCAGCAGCCAGAGCGGGGGACAAGAGACCCAGTACTTC; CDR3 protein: CASSQSGGQETQYF
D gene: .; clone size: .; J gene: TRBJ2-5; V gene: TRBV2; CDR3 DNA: TGTGCCAGCATCAGGCTAGCATTTGAGACCCAGTACTTC; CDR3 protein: CASIRLAFETQYF
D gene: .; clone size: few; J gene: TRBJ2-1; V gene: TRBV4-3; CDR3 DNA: TGCGCCAGCAGCCAAGCGTCAGAATTCCACAATGAGCAGTTCTTC; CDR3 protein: CASSQASEFHNEQFF
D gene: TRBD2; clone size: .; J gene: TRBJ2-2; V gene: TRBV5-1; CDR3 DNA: TGCGCCAGCAGCTTGGCTACTAGCGGGGGAGCCGGGGAGCTGTTTTTT; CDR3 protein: CASSLATSGGAGELFF
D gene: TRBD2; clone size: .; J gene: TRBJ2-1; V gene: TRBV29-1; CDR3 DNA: TGCAGCGTTGAATCGGGAGCGGGGGGCGTGGATGAGCAGTTCTTC; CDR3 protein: CSVESGAGGVDEQFF
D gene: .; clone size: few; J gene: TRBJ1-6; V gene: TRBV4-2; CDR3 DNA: TGTGCCAGCAGCCAAGATCTTTCACCCCTCCACTTT; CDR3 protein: CASSQDLSPLHF
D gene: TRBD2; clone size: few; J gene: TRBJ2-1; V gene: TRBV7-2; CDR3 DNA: TGTGCCAGCAGCTTTTTGTCCGGGGGGGCCGATGTTTATGAGCAGTTCTTC; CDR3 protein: CASSFLSGGADVYEQFF
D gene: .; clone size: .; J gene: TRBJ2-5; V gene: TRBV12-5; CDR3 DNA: TGTGCTAGTGGTTCGGGCCCAGGGGGGGAGACCCAGTACTTC; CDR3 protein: CASGSGPGGETQYF
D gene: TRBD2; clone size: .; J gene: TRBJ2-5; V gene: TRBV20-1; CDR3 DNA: TGCAGTGCTGGGGGACTAGCGGGGGGCCTTATCTCCTACTCCTACAATGAGCAGTACTTC; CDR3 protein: CSAGGLAGGLISYSYNEQYF
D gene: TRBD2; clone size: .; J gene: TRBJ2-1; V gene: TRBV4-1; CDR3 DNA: TGCGCCAGCAGCCAAGATCCTAGCGGGAGCTCCTACAATGAGCAGTTCTTC; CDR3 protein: CASSQDPSGSSYNEQFF
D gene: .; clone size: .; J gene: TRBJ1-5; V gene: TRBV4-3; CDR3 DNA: TGCGCCAGCAAAAGAAAACAGGGAGGTGGCAATCAGCCCCAGCATTTT; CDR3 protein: CASKRKQGGGNQPQHF
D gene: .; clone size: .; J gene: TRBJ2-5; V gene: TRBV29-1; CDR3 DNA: TGCAGCGTCCGGGATGCTATCTACAATGAGCAGTACTTC; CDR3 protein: CSVRDAIYNEQYF
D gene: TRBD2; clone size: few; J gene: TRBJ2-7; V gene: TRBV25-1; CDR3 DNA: TGTGCCAGCAGTCCCCCGACTAGCGGGGTTAACGAGCAGTACTTC; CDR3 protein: CASSPPTSGVNEQYF
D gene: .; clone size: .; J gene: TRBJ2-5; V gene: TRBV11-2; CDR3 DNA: TGTGCCAGCAGCTCAACCCACCGATTTCAAGAGACCCAGTACTTC; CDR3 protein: CASSSTHRFQETQYF
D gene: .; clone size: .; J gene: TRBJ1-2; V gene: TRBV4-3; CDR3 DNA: TGCGCCAGCAGCCAAGATGGGCAGGCTGGTGGGTTTGGTGGCTACACCTTC; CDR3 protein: CASSQDGQAGGFGGYTF
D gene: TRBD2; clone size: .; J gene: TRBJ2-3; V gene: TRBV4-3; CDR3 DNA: TGCGCCAGCAGCCGTTATAGCGGGGCCGCGACAGATACGCAGTATTTT; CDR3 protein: CASSRYSGAATDTQYF
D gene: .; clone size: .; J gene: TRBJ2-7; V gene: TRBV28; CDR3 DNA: TGTGCCAGCAGTTTATTGTCCCTAGGCCTCGGGGCCTACGTGCAGTACTTC; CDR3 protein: CASSLLSLGLGAYVQYF
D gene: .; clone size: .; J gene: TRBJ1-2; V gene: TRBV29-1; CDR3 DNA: TGCAGCGTTGAAGATGGGGGGTTCCCTAACTATGGCTACACCTTC; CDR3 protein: CSVEDGGFPNYGYTF
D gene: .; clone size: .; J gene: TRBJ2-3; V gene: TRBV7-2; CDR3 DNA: TGTGCCAGCAGCTTAGTATTCACAGATACGCAGTATTTT; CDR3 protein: CASSLVFTDTQYF
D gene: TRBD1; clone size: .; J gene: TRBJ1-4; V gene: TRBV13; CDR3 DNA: TGTGCCAGCAGCGGCCCCCCGGGACAGACTAATGAAAAACTGTTTTTT; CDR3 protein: CASSGPPGQTNEKLFF
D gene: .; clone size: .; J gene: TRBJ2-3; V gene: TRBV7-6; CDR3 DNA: TGTGCCGGCAGCCCCGGGGGCAGGGCGCAGTATTTT; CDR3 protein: CAGSPGGRAQYF
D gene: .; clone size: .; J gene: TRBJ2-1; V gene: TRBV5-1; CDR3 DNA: TGCGCCAGCAGCTTGCCCCACAGGGTCGGGGAGGTGTACAATGAGCAGTTCTTC; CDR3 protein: CASSLPHRVGEVYNEQFF
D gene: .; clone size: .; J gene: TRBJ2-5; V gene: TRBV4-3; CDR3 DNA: TGCGCCAGCAGCCAACGGTCGAGAGGCCTACAAGAGACCCAGTACTTC; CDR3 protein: CASSQRSRGLQETQYF
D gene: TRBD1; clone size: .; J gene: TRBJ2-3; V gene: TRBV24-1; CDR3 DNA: TGTGCCACCAGTGCGGTTTTTGGGACAGGGAGGTCAGATACGCAGTATTTT; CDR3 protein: CATSAVFGTGRSDTQYF